This section outlines one TCR beta chain sequence together with its context. Which antigen it targets is not known. Base qualities are not at hand, and no much larger clone is one base apart. A single peripheral blood draw of around 120 mL on average was collected from each donor into heparinised tubes. Naive, central memory, regulatory and stem cell-like memory CD4+ T cells were sorted on a BD FACSAria II using a panel including CD45RO, CCR7, CD25, CD127, CD95 and CD27. A purity above 95% was achieved for all sorted populations. Right away, PBMCs were isolated by Lymphoprep density gradient centrifugation and were stained directly, with no culture step. To minimize batch effects, samples were stained and sorted in pairs, one healthy donor with one patient per experiment. All of the isolated RNA was reverse transcribed with the High Capacity cDNA Reverse Transcription Kit, so expressed TCRB transcripts were sequenced. Naive, central memory and regulatory T cell samples underwent deep immunoSEQ sequencing, averaging around 4 million total reads per sample. Sorted cells were lysed in RLT buffer and RNA was extracted with DNase-treated RNeasy Micro or Mini kits, depending on cell number. Each cell subset was processed separately to prevent cross-contamination, with patient and healthy donor samples processed together. The immunoSEQ multiplex PCR was used to amplify TCRB sequences from cDNA, generating 87-bp fragments that spanned the CDR3 region. The amplicons were sequenced using the Illumina HiSeq platform. As for how the authors treated the data: PCR bias was corrected computationally using synthetic template baselines, and reads within Hamming distance 2 were collapsed, with unmergeable singletons discarded. By aligning reads against IMGT, V, D and J genes, CDR3 length, and insertions or deletions at six rearrangement sites were assigned. Within each subset, clonotype counts were normalized to sorted cell number, and only after that were true diversity and Gini coefficients computed with the tcR R package. Repertoire sharing was quantified using the overlap coefficient calculated on TCRB nucleotide sequences. Sourced from immuneACCESS, this table was stored by TCRdb with only in-frame sequences that have V and J called. A share of the clones is absent; for the studies checked, an unresolved V gene accounts for under half, and the remainder has no known explanation. Clonal size and the V and J genes are those of that table, whereas D and trimming came from the DNA. The sample yields more than 50,000 clones; about 55% were counted once. The ten largest clones capture 2% to 2.5% of the sample.

This sample stems from a study of beta chain features in type 1 diabetes (dated by TCRdb to 2017 to 2018). Background for the entire study: Mean age, gender distribution, total cell number and subset yield did not differ between patients and healthy donors. A total of under 140,000,000 sorted cells were examined across all samples, and the number of cells per subset was strongly correlated with RNA yield. The study compared the TCRB repertoires of sorted circulating CD4+ T cell subsets in recently diagnosed type 1 diabetes patients with those in matched healthy donors. Naive and central memory subsets were obtained from all 30 or so donors, but regulatory and stem cell-like memory subsets were isolated from only 8 patients and 8 healthy donors. The investigation overall reported the following: Because cDNA was sequenced instead of genomic DNA, activated cells with high expression could be over-represented, although the groups did not differ in activation or CD3 levels. Type 1 diabetes patients showed a moderate but significant shortening of TCRB CDR3 length in all four CD4+ subsets. PCR might favor shorter templates, but patient and control samples were amplified and corrected together, so any skew would affect both groups equally. At VDJ recombination sites, patients with type 1 diabetes made fewer insertions and deleted more nucleotides, a pattern implying thymic rearrangement abnormalities. Naive, central memory and regulatory TCRB repertoires appeared more similar among patients than among healthy donors. Because the HLA sub-analyses included only small numbers of individuals, any influence of HLA type on TCRB rearrangement was left unresolved.

The TCR was taken from a woman between 18 and 29 years old in good health. Source material: Tregs from blood. The meaning of the sample's cell subset or site label: regulatory CD4+ T cells.

CDR3 sequence: CASSENRAGGNGYTF. The nucleotides are TGTGCCAGCAGCGAAAACAGGGCGGGGGGGAATGGCTACACCTTC. The chain links TRBV2 with TRBJ1-2; TRBD1 is a possible D gene, resting on 6 matching bases. V is cut by 6 bases and J by 6 bases, and the space between the germline ends is 20 bases. CDR1 and CDR2, looked up from the germline V gene, are SNHLY and FYNNEI. The CDR3 holds 15 amino acids from the cysteine to the phenylalanine. Only CDR3 DNA remains: 45 bases, in frame from the first base. The full variable domain, with segments outside the CDR3 supplied by the reference TRBV2 and TRBJ1-2 proteins, appears as EPEVTQTPSHQVTQMGQEVILRCVPISNHLYFYWYRQILGQKVEFLVSFYNNEISEKSEIFDDQFSVERPDGSNFTLKIRSTKLEDSAMYFCASSENRAGGNGYTFGSGTRLTVV.